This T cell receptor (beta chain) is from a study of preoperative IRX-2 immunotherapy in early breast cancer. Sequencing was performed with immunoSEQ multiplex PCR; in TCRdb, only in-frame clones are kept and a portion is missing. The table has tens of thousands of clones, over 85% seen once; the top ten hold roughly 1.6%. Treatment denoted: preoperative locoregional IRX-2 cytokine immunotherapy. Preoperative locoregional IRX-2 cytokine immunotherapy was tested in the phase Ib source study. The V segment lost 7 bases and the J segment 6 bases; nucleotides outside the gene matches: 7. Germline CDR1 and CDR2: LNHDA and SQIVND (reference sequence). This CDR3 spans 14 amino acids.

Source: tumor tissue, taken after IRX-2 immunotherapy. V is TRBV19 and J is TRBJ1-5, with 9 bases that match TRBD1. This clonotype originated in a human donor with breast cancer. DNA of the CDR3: TGTGCCAGTACCTTAGGGACAGGGCTTCAGCCCCAGCATTTT. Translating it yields CASTLGTGLQPQHF.